Below, 13 T cell receptor beta chains from the same sample are listed, as sequenced in a study of T-cell memory formation after mild COVID-19. From the 5' RACE reads, TCRdb called clonotypes with MiXCR, one entry per CDR3 protein. The sample consists of under 150,000 distinct CDR3 sequences, 20% to 25% of them appearing once. Sequencing was carried out using PBMCs or a T cell subset sorted from them (not recorded which). The origin of the receptors is a man aged 18 to 29 who had mild COVID-19 (a few samples of this study predate the infection). Cell type and time point are not known.

This clonotype was seen a handful of times. The V gene is TRBV7-9, the J gene TRBJ2-2; no reliable D call. Trimming cost V 4 bases and J 7 bases, with 7 bases left between them. Looked up from germline, CDR1 is SEHNR and CDR2 is FQNEAQ (reference sequence). The CDR3 runs 12 residues. The CDR3 here is CASSSDDGELFF. CDR3 bases: TGTGCCAGCAGCTCAGATGACGGGGAGCTGTTTTTT. Drawing the rest from reference TRBV7-9 and TRBJ2-2, the complete variable domain is DTGVSQNPRHKITKRGQNVTFRCDPISEHNRLYWYRQTLGQGPEFLTYFQNEAQLEKSRLLSDRFSAERPKGSFSTLEIQRTEQGDSAMYLCASSSDDGELFFGEGSRLTVL.

This clonotype was observed a single time. The chain has TRBV7-9 and TRBJ2-3, with TRBD1 identical over 9 bases. The CDR3 runs 15 residues. Trimming took 6 bases from V and 3 from J; bases not matched to a gene: 7. Germline V gene data show CDR1 as SEHNR and CDR2 as FQNEAQ (reference sequence). The CDR3 spells CASSTGQGLTDTQYF. CDR3 nucleotide sequence: TGTGCCAGCAGTACCGGACAGGGGTTGACAGATACGCAGTATTTT.

This clonotype showed up just a few times. The chain's CDR3 is CSVGGGQQGMGYGYTF. The CDR3 bases are TGCAGCGTTGGGGGCGGACAGCAAGGGATGGGCTATGGCTACACCTTC. The gene calls are TRBV29-1 and TRBJ1-2; D is possibly TRBD1 (6 bases). Trimming left V 4 bases short and J 4 bases short, with 22 bases between. This CDR3 comprises 16 residues. Germline lookup yields CDR1 SQVTM and CDR2 ANQGSEA.

The chain employs TRBV6-2 or TRBV6-3 and TRBJ1-1, with D possibly being TRBD1 (5 bases). This CDR3 comprises 14 residues. Germline CDR1 MNHEY, CDR2 SVGEGT. V gave up 5 bases and J gave up 3 bases, with 13 bases separating them. The CDR3 bases are TGTGCCAGCAGTACGCCAACAGGTTACACTGAAGCTTTCTTT. This translates into CASSTPTGYTEAFF.

There are a few counts of this clonotype. The V gene is TRBV5-6, the J gene TRBJ1-1; perhaps TRBD1 as D (5 bases). The CDR3 loop spans 15 amino acids. Trimming pared 0 bases from V and 3 bases from J, leaving 12 bases between. Germline lookup yields CDR1 SGHDT and CDR2 YYEEEE. The CDR3 spells CASSLVSDSYTEAFF. CDR3 sequence (DNA): TGTGCCAGCAGCTTGGTGTCCGACAGTTACACTGAAGCTTTCTTT. Variable domain in full (rest from reference TRBV5-6 and TRBJ1-1): DAGVTQSPTHLIKTRGQQVTLRCSPKSGHDTVSWYQQALGQGPQFIFQYYEEEERQRGNFPDRFSGHQFPNYSSELNVNALLLGDSALYLCASSLVSDSYTEAFFGQGTRLTVV.

The chain uses TRBV9 and TRBJ1-4, with 9 positions matching TRBD1. V lost 3 bases and J lost 5; bases outside the gene matches: 11. This CDR3 is 17 amino acids long. In germline, CDR1 is SGDLS, CDR2 YYNGEE. This chain's CDR3 is CASSARTGETPNEKLFF. The DNA for the CDR3 is TGTGCCAGCAGCGCCAGGACAGGGGAAACCCCAAATGAAAAACTGTTTTTT.

This clonotype was found a few times. CDR3 bases: TGTGCCAGCAGCGTCTCCGGGACTAGAGGTAATGAGCAGTTCTTC. Amino acids: CASSVSGTRGNEQFF. The V and J genes are TRBV9 and TRBJ2-1, with 8 bases lining up with TRBD2. There are 15 residues in the CDR3. V lost 2 bases and J lost 7; bases outside the gene matches: 8. Germline assignment: CDR1 SGDLS and CDR2 YYNGEE.

The chain has TRBV6-6 and TRBJ2-3; D may be TRBD2 (6 bases). This CDR3 region has 13 residues. Looked up from germline, CDR1 is MNHNY and CDR2 is SVGAGI (reference sequence). CDR3 sequence reads: CVGREDGTDTQYF. CDR3 in DNA: TGTGTGGGCAGGGAGGATGGCACAGATACGCAGTATTTT.

There are a few counts of this clonotype. This chain joins TRBV20-1 and TRBJ1-2; no clear D gene. Germline loops: CDR1 DFQATT, CDR2 SNEGSKA (reference sequence). V was shortened by 2 bases and J by 2 bases, with 9 bases between the two germline ends. The CDR3 length is 13 residues. CDR3 loop: CSARPRRNYGYTF. The CDR3 DNA reads TGCAGTGCTAGACCGCGCAGGAACTATGGCTACACCTTC.

The V and J genes are TRBV30 and TRBJ1-2, with D unresolved. Trimming stripped 5 bases from V and 6 bases from J, with 7 bases between. Germline values: CDR1 GTSNPN, CDR2 SVGIG (reference sequence). The CDR3 is 10 amino acids. CDR3 sequence reads: CAWARDGYTF. In DNA form, the CDR3 reads TGTGCCTGGGCCCGGGATGGCTACACCTTC.

This chain joins TRBV9 and TRBJ2-3, with 8 bases fitting TRBD2. Germline V gene data show CDR1 as SGDLS and CDR2 as YYNGEE. There are 15 residues in the CDR3. The V and J ends lost 4 bases and 6 bases, in that order; junction bases with no gene match: 10. CDR3 sequence reads: CASSPQLTGGDTQYF. In nucleotides, the CDR3 is TGTGCCAGCAGCCCCCAATTGACGGGGGGGGATACGCAGTATTTT.

There are a few counts of this clonotype. The V call is TRBV7-9, the J call TRBJ1-2; D is unresolved. Trimming took 8 bases from V and 4 from J, leaving 8 bases between them. The CDR3 has 11 amino acids. Germline V lookup: CDR1 SEHNR, CDR2 FQNEAQ (reference sequence). In nucleotides, the CDR3 is TGTGCCAGCGGGGAGGCCTATGGCTACACCTTC. Its translation: CASGEAYGYTF.

The CDR3 reads CASSFTIGNQPQHF. For the CDR3, the DNA is TGTGCCAGCAGTTTTACGATCGGAAATCAGCCCCAGCATTTT. The chain has TRBV27 and TRBJ1-5; D gene ambiguous. This CDR3 spans 14 amino acids. Trimming took off 3 bases at V and 4 bases at J, with 10 bases between the two ends. The germline V gene has CDR1 MNHEY and CDR2 SMNVEV (reference sequence).